This T cell receptor (beta chain) was identified during a study of OX40 agonist ivuxolimab in advanced cancers. This clone was picked up a small number of times. The V end lost 2 bases, the J end lost 8 bases, and 15 bases lay between the germline ends. CDR3 length equals 14 residues. CDR1 is KGHSH, CDR2 LQKENI, per germline. Clones were read by immunoSEQ multiplex PCR, and TCRdb kept only the in-frame ones, dropping some. The sample holds about 59,000 clones, around 87% seen once. Material: CD4+ or CD8+ T cells sorted from blood, obtained in a trial of the OX40 agonist ivuxolimab. The clonotype originates from an adult with an advanced solid tumor such as melanoma, head and neck, liver or kidney cancer. This rearrangement joins TRBV18 to TRBJ1-2; D perhaps matches TRBD1 (5 bases). This chain's CDR3 is CASSPEGQGSGYTF. DNA for the CDR3: TGTGCCAGCTCACCAGAGGGCCAGGGCTCCGGCTACACCTTC.